This T cell receptor (beta chain) appears in the sequencing data of a study of regulatory T cells in long-lasting Graves disease. This clonotype showed up many times. Both iRepertoire HTBI primers and Arm-PCR of CDR3 regions were used to build the TCR beta libraries. MiXCR, applied by TCRdb to the multiplex PCR reads, yields one record per CDR3 protein. Of a few hundred thousand distinct CDR3 sequences in the sample, 15% to 20% are singletons; the top ten hold around 21%. The CDR3 loop spans 13 amino acids. In germline, CDR1 is SNHLY, CDR2 FYNNEI. V was clipped by 8 bases and J by 2 bases, with 12 bases between them. Noted time point: newly diagnosed GD, antithyroid drugs for less than 3 months. Construction of the TCR library relied on RNA isolated from PBMCs. EDTA tubes received approximately 10 milliliters of drawn peripheral blood.

The chain carries TRBV2 and TRBJ1-2; perhaps TRBD1 as D (5 bases). This material consisted of peripheral blood mononuclear cells (PBMCs), taken at new diagnosis, from a patient treated with antithyroid drugs. This TCR came from a female donor with Graves disease. Written as DNA, the CDR3 is TGTGCCAGCCAGGGTAACAGAAACTATGGCTACACCTTC. Amino acid sequence: CASQGNRNYGYTF.